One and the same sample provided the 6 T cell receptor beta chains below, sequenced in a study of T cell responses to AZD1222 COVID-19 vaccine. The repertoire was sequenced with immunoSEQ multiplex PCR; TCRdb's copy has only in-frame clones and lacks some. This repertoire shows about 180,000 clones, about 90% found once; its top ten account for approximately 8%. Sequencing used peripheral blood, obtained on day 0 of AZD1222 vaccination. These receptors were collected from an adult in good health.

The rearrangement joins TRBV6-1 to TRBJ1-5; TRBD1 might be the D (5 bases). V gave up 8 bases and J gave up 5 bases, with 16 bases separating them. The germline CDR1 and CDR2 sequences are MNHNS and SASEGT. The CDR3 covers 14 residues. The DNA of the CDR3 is TGTGCCAGCGCTAATGGGGGGGAACATCAGCCCCAGCATTTT. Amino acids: CASANGGEHQPQHF.

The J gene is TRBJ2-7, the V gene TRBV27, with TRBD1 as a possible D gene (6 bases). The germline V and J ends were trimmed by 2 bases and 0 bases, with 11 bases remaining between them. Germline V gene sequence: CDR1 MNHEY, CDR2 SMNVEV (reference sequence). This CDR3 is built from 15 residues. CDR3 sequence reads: CASSLRWDISYEQYF. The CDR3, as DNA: TGTGCCAGCAGTTTACGCTGGGACATCTCCTACGAGCAGTACTTC.

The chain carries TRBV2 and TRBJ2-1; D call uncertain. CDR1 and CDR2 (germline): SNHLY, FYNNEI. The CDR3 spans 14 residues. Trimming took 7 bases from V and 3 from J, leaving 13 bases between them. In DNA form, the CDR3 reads TGTGCCAGCACTGCCCCCGAAAACTACAATGAGCAGTTCTTC. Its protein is CASTAPENYNEQFF.

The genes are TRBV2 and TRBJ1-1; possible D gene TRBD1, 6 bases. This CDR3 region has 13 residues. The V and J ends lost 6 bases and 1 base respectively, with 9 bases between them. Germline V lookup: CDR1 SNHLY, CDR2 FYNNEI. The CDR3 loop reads CASRQGRNTEAFF. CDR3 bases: TGTGCCAGCAGACAGGGTCGGAACACTGAAGCTTTCTTT.

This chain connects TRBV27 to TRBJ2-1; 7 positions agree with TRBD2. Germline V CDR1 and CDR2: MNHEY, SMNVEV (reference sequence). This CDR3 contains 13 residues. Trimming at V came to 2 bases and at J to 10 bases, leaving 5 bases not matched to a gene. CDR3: CASSLRPAGEQFF. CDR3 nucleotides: TGTGCCAGCAGTTTACGGCCAGCGGGGGAGCAGTTCTTC.

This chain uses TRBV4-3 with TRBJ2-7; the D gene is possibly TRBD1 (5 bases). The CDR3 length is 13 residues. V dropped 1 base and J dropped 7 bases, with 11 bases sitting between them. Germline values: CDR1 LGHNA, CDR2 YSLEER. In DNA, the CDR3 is TGCGCCAGCAGCCAAGTTCTCAGGGATGAGCAGTACTTC. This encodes CASSQVLRDEQYF.